What follows are 10 T cell receptor beta chains derived from one specimen sequenced in a study of cytomegalovirus exposure and HLA in healthy donors. The primer mix had 60 Vbeta and 13 Jbeta primers. TCRdb's table, derived via immunoSEQ multiplex PCR, lists solely in-frame clones and lacks some. The data hold 150,000 or so clones, with roughly four fifths observed a single time. The source material was PBMCs. The receptor set was obtained from a woman younger than 30 in good health and CMV-seropositive.

The chain is built from TRBV9 and TRBJ1-3, with D perhaps matching TRBD1 (6 bases). The CDR3 is made up of 13 amino acids. Trimming removed 6 bases from V and 4 bases from J, with 11 bases in between. Per the germline V gene, CDR1 is SGDLS and CDR2 is YYNGEE. The CDR3 loop is CASTAGTGNTIYF. The CDR3 nucleotides read TGTGCCAGCACGGCCGGGACAGGAAACACCATATATTTT.

About this clone: Other DNA sequences from this sample encode an identical CDR3 as well. The chain joins TRBV27 to TRBJ1-6, with D tentatively TRBD1 (5 bases). V gave up 7 bases and J gave up 5 bases, with 12 bases separating them. CDR3 size: 14 residues. The germline V gene encodes CDR1 MNHEY and CDR2 SMNVEV (reference sequence). The CDR3 loop is CASTQGMNNSPLHF. The DNA for the CDR3 is TGTGCCAGCACGCAGGGCATGAATAATTCACCCCTCCACTTT.

The chain recombines TRBV6-5 with TRBJ2-5; D perhaps matches TRBD2 (6 bases). The length of the CDR3 is 15 residues. The V end was cut by 2 bases, the J end by 5 bases, with 15 bases between. Germline CDR1 is MNHEY and CDR2 is SVGAGI. The CDR3 protein is CASSYLGGGSETQYF. The CDR3 DNA sequence: TGTGCCAGCAGTTACCTGGGGGGAGGATCGGAGACCCAGTACTTC.

This clone was counted only a few times. J is TRBJ2-7 and V is TRBV4-2, with 9 bases fitting TRBD2. The CDR3 has 14 amino acids. V shed 4 bases, J shed 6 bases, and the junction held 7 bases outside the gene matches. Germline CDR1 is LGHNA and CDR2 is YNFKEQ. The CDR3 sequence: CASSRGTSPVEQYF. The DNA of the CDR3 is TGTGCCAGCAGCCGGGGGACTAGCCCGGTCGAGCAGTACTTC.

The chain has TRBV7-6 and TRBJ2-5; D possibly corresponds to TRBD1 (5 bases). Germline V gives CDR1 SGHVS, CDR2 FNYEAQ. Trimming cost V 5 bases and J 8 bases, with 15 bases left between them. The CDR3 is 13 residues long. As DNA, the CDR3 is TGTGCCAGCAGCACCACAGTCCAGGGTACCCAGTACTTC. This sequence encodes CASSTTVQGTQYF.

The V gene is TRBV28, the J gene TRBJ2-5; 8 nucleotides line up with TRBD1. The junction had 8 bases not matched to a gene; V was cut back by 4 bases and J by 4 bases. The CDR3 covers 15 residues. Germline V lookup: CDR1 MDHEN, CDR2 SYDVKM. The CDR3 loop reads CASSSARTGRETQYF. CDR3 nucleotide sequence: TGTGCCAGCAGTTCAGCGCGGACAGGGCGAGAGACCCAGTACTTC.

The chain carries TRBV5-1 and TRBJ2-3; 8 bases agree with TRBD2. In germline, CDR1 is SGHRS, CDR2 YFSETQ. CDR3 length: 16 residues. Trimming at V came to 4 bases and at J to 4 bases, leaving 11 bases not matched to a gene. CDR3 in amino acids: CASSPGRAGGPDTQYF. The CDR3 DNA reads as TGCGCCAGCAGCCCCGGCAGGGCGGGGGGCCCAGATACGCAGTATTTT.

The V gene is TRBV27, the J gene TRBJ2-6; 9 nucleotides match TRBD1. The CDR3 length is 18 residues. V gave up 5 bases and J gave up 0 bases; unmatched junction bases: 8. Germline V lookup: CDR1 MNHEY, CDR2 SMNVEV (reference sequence). CDR3 sequence: CASSDTGGPYSGANVLTF. CDR3 in DNA: TGTGCCAGCAGTGATACAGGGGGCCCCTACTCTGGGGCCAACGTCCTGACTTTC.

V usage is TRBV15 and J usage is TRBJ2-7; 7 bases align to TRBD1. The CDR3 runs to 15 residues. V gave up 0 bases and J gave up 2 bases; unmatched junction bases: 4. Germline-derived CDR1 and CDR2 are LNHNV and YYDKDF (reference sequence). CDR3 coding DNA: TGTGCCACCAGCAGAGACAGGGGGTTACCCTACGAGCAGTACTTC. The encoded protein is CATSRDRGLPYEQYF.

On this clone: Other DNA sequences in this specimen translate into the identical CDR3. The rearrangement joins TRBV5-6 to TRBJ2-1; perhaps TRBD1 as D (6 bases). From germline, CDR1 is SGHDT and CDR2 YYEEEE. CDR3 size: 13 residues. Trimming took 3 bases from V and 4 from J, leaving 8 bases between them. CDR3 in amino acids: CASSSTGYNEQFF. The CDR3 DNA reads TGTGCCAGCAGCTCGACAGGTTACAATGAGCAGTTCTTC.